Presented here are 12 T cell receptor beta chains from one specimen sequenced in a study of T cells in Graves' hyperthyroidism and ophthalmopathy. The investigators amplified TCR beta CDR3 regions from RNA transcripts. Primed by the HTBI set, a first-round RT-PCR was run on the TCR CDR3. Using its own MiXCR run on the multiplex PCR reads, TCRdb lists one record per CDR3 protein. The sample holds about 740,000 distinct CDR3 sequences, 13% to 15% seen once. The sample taken for sequencing was blood. The receptors originated from a woman aged 18-29 years with Graves' hyperthyroidism.

This clonotype was seen a few times. This chain links TRBV6-1 with TRBJ1-2; 7 bases match TRBD1. CDR3 size: 14 residues. V lost 8 bases, J lost 4 bases, and 10 bases stayed unmatched. Per germline, CDR1 MNHNS and CDR2 SASEGT. As DNA, the CDR3 is TGTGCCAGCCCTGAGGGTGACAGGGCCTATGGCTACACCTTC. Protein product: CASPEGDRAYGYTF.

The chain links TRBV29-1 to TRBJ1-1, with D perhaps matching TRBD1 (6 bases). This CDR3 is 12 amino acids long. Germline V gives CDR1 SQVTM, CDR2 ANQGSEA. The germline V and J ends were trimmed by 7 bases and 1 base, with 10 bases remaining between them. CDR3 in DNA: TGCAGCGGTTACAGGGCGAACACTGAAGCTTTCTTT. Translating gives CSGYRANTEAFF. Combining the CDR3 with reference TRBV29-1 and TRBJ1-1 gives the whole variable domain SAVISQKPSRDICQRGTSLTIQCQVDSQVTMMFWYRQQPGQSLTLIATANQGSEATYESGFVIDKFPISRPNLTFSTLTVSNMSPEDSSIYLCSGYRANTEAFFGQGTRLTVV.

The V call is TRBV6-2 or TRBV6-3, the J call TRBJ2-2; 9 bases are a match to TRBD1. CDR1 is MNHEY and CDR2 is SVGEGT in the germline V gene. Trimming cost V 4 bases and J 4 bases; bases outside gene matches: 7. This CDR3 has 16 amino acids. The CDR3, as DNA: TGTGCCAGCAGTTTTTCCAGGACAGGGGTCACCGGGGAGCTGTTTTTT. Amino acid sequence: CASSFSRTGVTGELFF.

This clonotype was seen more than once but under ten times. The chain has TRBV30 and TRBJ1-2, with TRBD1 matching over 9 bases. This CDR3 has 18 amino acids. V lost 7 bases and J lost 3; bases outside the gene matches: 21. CDR1 is GTSNPN, CDR2 SVGIG, per germline (reference sequence). CDR3 nucleotides: TGTGCCTTTCGGGACAGGGAAGGACCCGAGCCCAGTTACTATGGCTACACCTTC. Its translation: CAFRDREGPEPSYYGYTF. The complete variable domain, with remaining parts taken from reference TRBV30 and TRBJ1-2, reads SQTIHQWPATLVQPVGSPLSLECTVEGTSNPNLYWYRQAAGRGLQLLFYSVGIGQISSEVPQNLSASRPQDRQFILSSKKLLLSDSGFYLCAFRDREGPEPSYYGYTFGSGTRLTVV.

In this sample, this clonotype turned up a few times. This chain joins TRBV6-1 and TRBJ2-2, with D possibly being TRBD1 (5 bases). The ends were cut back, 7 bases at V and 6 bases at J, with 9 bases in the middle. Looked up from germline, CDR1 is MNHNS and CDR2 is SASEGT. This CDR3 comprises 12 residues. CDR3 nucleotide sequence: TGTGCCAGCATCGAAGGGGCCGGGGAGCTGTTTTTT. It specifies CASIEGAGELFF.

The J gene is TRBJ2-5, the V gene TRBV19; D not resolved. The V gene lost 2 bases and the J gene lost 5 bases, with 9 bases spanning the gap. Per the germline V gene, CDR1 is LNHDA and CDR2 is SQIVND (reference sequence). This CDR3 comprises 13 residues. This CDR3 is CASSILLWETQYF. CDR3 nucleotides: TGTGCCAGTAGTATACTCCTTTGGGAGACCCAGTACTTC.

This clonotype occurred many times. The rearrangement uses TRBV2 and TRBJ1-1; D is unclear. The V gene's germline CDR1 is SNHLY and CDR2 FYNNEI. The CDR3 loop spans 12 amino acids. Trimming shortened V by 6 bases and J by 3 bases, and 8 bases separated the two germline ends. CDR3 bases: TGTGCCAGCAGGAACTGGGACACTGAAGCTTTCTTT. This codes for CASRNWDTEAFF. Together with reference TRBV2 and TRBJ1-1, the CDR3 gives the full variable domain: EPEVTQTPSHQVTQMGQEVILRCVPISNHLYFYWYRQILGQKVEFLVSFYNNEISEKSEIFDDQFSVERPDGSNFTLKIRSTKLEDSAMYFCASRNWDTEAFFGQGTRLTVV.

This clonotype was detected a few times. The CDR3 loop reads CSVETGQGSTGNTIYF. The CDR3 coding sequence is TGCAGCGTTGAGACCGGACAGGGGTCGACCGGAAACACCATATATTTT. This chain joins TRBV29-1 and TRBJ1-3; 9 bases match TRBD1. Per germline, CDR1 SQVTM and CDR2 ANQGSEA. V lost 3 bases, J lost 4 bases, and 10 bases stayed unmatched. The CDR3 is made up of 16 amino acids.

This rearrangement joins TRBV12-5 to TRBJ2-7; the D gene is possibly TRBD1 (5 bases). The V and J ends lost 4 bases and 4 bases respectively, with 20 bases between them. The CDR3 extends over 16 amino acids. CDR1 LGHNT and CDR2 FRNRAP come from the germline V gene. The CDR3 DNA follows: TGTGCTAGTGGTTCCCCTCCCCTCAGGGCACAATACGAGCAGTACTTC. Translating it yields CASGSPPLRAQYEQYF.

V is TRBV7-9 and J is TRBJ2-2, with 9 bases matching TRBD1. The CDR3 sequence is 14 residues long. Germline loops: CDR1 SEHNR, CDR2 FQNEAQ (reference sequence). V gave up 6 bases and J gave up 6 bases; unmatched junction bases: 5. CDR3 bases: TGTGCCAGCAGATTACAGGGGGCGGCCGGGGAGCTGTTTTTT. This encodes CASRLQGAAGELFF.

In its sample, this clonotype was seen many times. The V and J genes are TRBV18 and TRBJ2-2; either TRBD1 or TRBD2 may supply D (5 bases each). Germline V gene data show CDR1 as KGHSH and CDR2 as LQKENI. CDR3 length: 16 residues. V was pared by 0 bases and J by 0 bases, with 8 bases between. Here the CDR3 DNA reads TGTGCCAGCTCACCACCGGGACGGACGAACACCGGGGAGCTGTTTTTT. As protein: CASSPPGRTNTGELFF.

CDR3 DNA: TGTGCCACTAAAAGACAGGGCTTGGAGACCCAGTACTTC. As protein: CATKRQGLETQYF. This chain uses TRBV19 with TRBJ2-5, with TRBD1 matching over 7 bases. CDR1 is LNHDA, CDR2 SQIVND, per germline (reference sequence). CDR3 size: 13 residues. V was clipped by 10 bases and J by 5 bases; unmatched bases: 10.